The sequence of this TCR beta chain was determined in a study of CD4 and CD8 cells across lung adenocarcinoma regions. Using its own MiXCR run on the PCR reads, TCRdb lists one record per CDR3 protein. The table lists 9,500 to 15,000 distinct CDR3 sequences, roughly 43% of them singletons, with 20% to 30% in the top ten. Concerning this clonotype itself: At one end, the junction sequence differs from germline, possibly due to a read error.

Samples came from patients with localized non-small cell lung adenocarcinoma. The sample consisted of CD8+ T cells from the margin of a lung tumor. This sequence originates from a female donor with lung adenocarcinoma. The CD4 and CD8 labels of this study may be unreliable.

CDR3 nucleotides: TGTGCGGTCCGTCAGGGTGTGAGCACCGATAAGCAGTTTTTT. Translated: CAVRQGVSTDKQFF. The genes are TRBV10-3 and TRBJ2-3, with D possibly matching TRBD1 (5 bases). CDR3 length: 14 residues. The germline V gene has CDR1 ENHRY and CDR2 SYGVKD.